The rows below give T cell receptor beta chains drawn from one sample of a study of OX40 agonist ivuxolimab in advanced cancers. The assay was immunoSEQ multiplex PCR, and TCRdb's table has in-frame clones only and misses some. The sample holds roughly 80,000 clones, about 92% seen once. The specimen was CD4+ or CD8+ T cells sorted from blood, collected in a trial of the OX40 agonist ivuxolimab. The receptors were sampled from an adult with an advanced solid tumor such as melanoma, head and neck, liver or kidney cancer. Both conserved end residues are part of each CDR3. A D gene is named only where the DNA matches it firmly. Size values are once, few and many counts, or a class for expanded clones, and some rows have none.

16	TRBV19	TRBJ1-1	-	TRBD1	TGTGCCAGTAGTTCTCGGACAGGGCGGGCGAACACTGAAGCTTTCTTT	CASSSRTGRANTEAFF
11	TRBV5-4	TRBJ2-1	-	-	TGTGCCAGCAGCCGAGCTAATGAGCAGTTCTTC	CASSRANEQFF
15	TRBV4-1	TRBJ2-7	-	-	TGCGCCAGCAGCCAAGAATTTGGGGGAGTCTACGAGCAGTACTTC	CASSQEFGGVYEQYF
14	TRBV16	TRBJ1-4	-	-	TGTGCCAGCAGCCAATCCGGAAGGGGAGAAAAACTGTTTTTT	CASSQSGRGEKLFF
14	TRBV7-6	TRBJ2-1	-	TRBD2	TGTGCCAGCTCCGTAGCGGGGGGGTACAATGAGCAGTTCTTC	CASSVAGGYNEQFF
17	TRBV7-9	TRBJ2-3	-	TRBD1	TGTGCCACCTTACCCCCTAGAGGACAGGGGCGGCCAGATACGCAGTATTTT	CATLPPRGQGRPDTQYF
12	TRBV25-1	TRBJ1-2	-	-	TGTGCCAGCAGCTGGACAGATGGTGGCTACACCTTC	CASSWTDGGYTF
15	TRBV10-2	TRBJ2-7	-	-	TGCGCCAGCAGTCACTCGGGGGACAGCTCCTACGAGCAGTACTTC	CASSHSGDSSYEQYF
17	TRBV4-2	TRBJ1-4	-	-	TGTGCCAGCAGCCAAGATTATAGCGGGGCAACTAATGAAAAACTGTTTTTT	CASSQDYSGATNEKLFF
15	TRBV19	TRBJ2-7	-	TRBD1	TGTGCCAGTAGTATAAGGACAGGGAGCTCCTACGAGCAGTACTTC	CASSIRTGSSYEQYF
14	TRBV6-5	TRBJ2-7	-	-	TGTGCCAGCAGTGACACGGCAGAACCCTACGAGCAGTACTTC	CASSDTAEPYEQYF
15	TRBV19	TRBJ2-1	once	TRBD2	TGTGCCAGTAGTCTAGGACTAGCGGGAGAAAGCGAGCAGTTCTTC	CASSLGLAGESEQFF
17	TRBV7-2	TRBJ1-4	-	-	TGTGCCAGCAGCGTATATTTATACGCCGCAACTAATGAAAAACTGTTTTTT	CASSVYLYAATNEKLFF
11	TRBV19	TRBJ2-7	once	-	TGTGCCACACAGGGCCCCTACGAGCAGTACTTC	CATQGPYEQYF
15	TRBV6-5	TRBJ1-1	-	-	TGTGCCAGCAGTCAGCTAGCGGGGGGTTCTTTAGAAGCTTTCTTT	CASSQLAGGSLEAFF
14	TRBV19	TRBJ2-7	-	TRBD2	TGTGCCAGTAGTCCAGCTAGCGGGAGGTACGAGCAGTACTTC	CASSPASGRYEQYF
15	TRBV7-6	TRBJ1-1	-	-	TGTGCCAGCAGCCTGAACCGACTCCAGGGTGATGAAGCTTTCTTT	CASSLNRLQGDEAFF
15	TRBV5-1	TRBJ1-1	few	-	TGCGCCAGCAGCCCCATGAGAGGGGTGAACACTGAAGCTTTCTTT	CASSPMRGVNTEAFF
17	TRBV5-7	TRBJ2-6	-	-	TGTGCCAGCGTACTGAGTTGCGTACAAAGTCGGGCCAACGTCCTGACTTTC	CASVLSCVQSRANVLTF
16	TRBV11-2	TRBJ2-1	-	-	TGTGCCAGCAGCCCCACAAGTGGGGGCTCCTACAATGAGCAGTTCTTC	CASSPTSGGSYNEQFF
17	TRBV28	TRBJ2-7	-	-	TGTGCCAGCAGTTTCCCCCCTCGGGGACAAAGCTCCTACGAGCAGTACTTC	CASSFPPRGQSSYEQYF
15	TRBV5-4	TRBJ1-1	few	-	TGCGCCAGCAGCCAATTGGACGAAACGGACGGAGGGGCTTTCTTT	CASSQLDETDGGAFF
15	TRBV19	TRBJ2-1	-	TRBD1	TGTGCCAGTACCCAGACAGGGGTTCCCTACAATGAGCAGTTCTTC	CASTQTGVPYNEQFF
13	TRBV29-1	TRBJ2-3	-	-	TGCAGCGTTGGGGGGGCCAGGACAGATACGCAGTATTTT	CSVGGARTDTQYF
14	TRBV7-9	TRBJ2-7	-	-	TGTGCCAGCAGCTTAGGCGGAGTGACCTACGAGCAGTACTTC	CASSLGGVTYEQYF
15	TRBV4-1	TRBJ1-2	once	-	TGCGCCAGCAGCCAAGACGCATCGACAGTATATGGCTACACCTTC	CASSQDASTVYGYTF
16	TRBV4-3	TRBJ2-6	once	-	TGCGCCAGCAGCCAAGATCACGGCTCTGGGGCCAACGTCCTGACTTTC	CASSQDHGSGANVLTF
15	TRBV5-4	TRBJ1-1	-	-	TGTGCCAGCAGCTTGAGGGTTGGGGTGAACACTGAAGCTTTCTTT	CASSLRVGVNTEAFF
16	TRBV11-1	TRBJ2-2	-	-	TGTGCCAGCAGCTTCTACGAGGGGCAAATCACCGGGGAGCTGTTTTTT	CASSFYEGQITGELFF
15	TRBV6-6	TRBJ2-5	-	-	TGTGCCAGCAGTTACGTTGACAGTGGCTATGGGACCCAGTACTTC	CASSYVDSGYGTQYF
17	TRBV19	TRBJ2-1	once	-	TGTGCCAGTAGTATATCAGGGTATGGAGGCTCCTACAATGAGCAGTTCTTC	CASSISGYGGSYNEQFF
16	TRBV19	TRBJ1-5	-	-	TGTGCCAGTAGTACCCGACTGAGCTATAGCAATCAGCCCCAGCATTTT	CASSTRLSYSNQPQHF
14	TRBV6-5	TRBJ2-2	-	-	TGTGCCAGCAGCTCAATAGATTACACCGGGGAGCTGTTTTTT	CASSSIDYTGELFF
14	TRBV5-6	TRBJ2-7	-	-	TGTGCCAGCAGCACGCAGGGTAGTTTCTACGAGCAGTACTTC	CASSTQGSFYEQYF
15	TRBV28	TRBJ1-4	-	TRBD1	TGTGCCAGCAGTTTAGGTTTGACAGGGAATGAAAAACTGTTTTTT	CASSLGLTGNEKLFF
20	TRBV21-1	TRBJ2-7	-	-	TGTGCCAGCAGCATGATTGGGACTAGCGGGGGGCCTGGAGAGGCCTACGAGCAGTACTTC	CASSMIGTSGGPGEAYEQYF
17	TRBV28	TRBJ2-5	-	-	TGTGCCAGCAGTCCTGGAGGGGGGCTAGCGGAACAAGAGACCCAGTACTTC	CASSPGGGLAEQETQYF
14	TRBV9	TRBJ2-2	-	TRBD1	TGTGCCAGCAGCTCGACAGGGGACACCGGGGAGCTGTTTTTT	CASSSTGDTGELFF
14	TRBV27	TRBJ2-2	once	-	TGTGCCAGCAGTTTAGGCCCGAACACCGGGGAGCTGTTTTTT	CASSLGPNTGELFF
15	TRBV7-9	TRBJ1-5	-	TRBD1	TGTGCCAGCAGCTTAGCGGGACAGGGCGATCAGCCCCAGCATTTT	CASSLAGQGDQPQHF
13	TRBV6-5	TRBJ1-1	-	-	TGTGCCAGCAGTTACCGGGGGCTGGCTGAAGCTTTCTTT	CASSYRGLAEAFF
13	TRBV12-5	TRBJ1-1	few	-	TGTGCTAGTGGTTGGGGCAGAGGTGCTGAAGCTTTCTTT	CASGWGRGAEAFF
15	TRBV4-1	TRBJ2-2	-	-	TGCGCCAGCAGCCAAGAAGGAGGGCGCGGCGGGGAGCTGTTTTTT	CASSQEGGRGGELFF
17	TRBV21-1	TRBJ2-7	-	-	TGTGCCAGCAGCAAAGCGCGGGCAGGACCCCTCGGCTACGAGCAGTACTTC	CASSKARAGPLGYEQYF
14	TRBV4-1	TRBJ2-7	-	-	TGCGCCAGCAGCCAGGCTTGGGCCCCCCACGAGCAGTACTTC	CASSQAWAPHEQYF
12	TRBV5-4	TRBJ2-7	-	-	TGTGCCAGCAGCTTGAATAGTGTGGAGCAGTACTTC	CASSLNSVEQYF
13	TRBV7-9	TRBJ2-5	-	-	TGTGCCAGCAGCCTACCGTCGACGGAGACCCAGTACTTC	CASSLPSTETQYF